This T cell receptor (beta chain) is from a study of siplizumab effects on memory and regulatory T cells. The CDR3 is made up of 15 amino acids. Germline trimming cut 6 bases from V and 0 bases from J; bases unmatched to any gene: 9. Germline lookup yields CDR1 SGDLS and CDR2 YYNGEE. About this clone: Its specificity is unknown.

Study-wide findings and caveats: Mappable alloreactive CD4+ clones averaged approximately 70% Treg-derived with siplizumab versus less than 30% in controls. Alloreactive clones mapping to unstimulated subsets formed only a minor fraction.

Each sample had roughly 10^5 TCR templates assayed. Clones were read by immunoSEQ multiplex PCR, and TCRdb kept only the in-frame ones, dropping some. The data show about 80,000 clones, 95% seen once. This chain uses TRBV9 with TRBJ2-7; TRBD2 aligns across 7 bases. The sequence was collected from a human donor in good health. Sequenced material: CD8+ T cells sorted from blood. The CDR3 region has the DNA TGTGCCAGCATGGGAGGGATCGCCCCCTCCTACGAGCAGTACTTC. This gives the protein CASMGGIAPSYEQYF. The variable domain in full, completed from reference TRBV9 and TRBJ2-7, reads DSGVTQTPKHLITATGQRVTLRCSPRSGDLSVYWYQQSLDQGLQFLIQYYNGEERAKGNILERFSAQQFPDLHSELNLSSLELGDSALYFCASMGGIAPSYEQYFGPGTRLTVT.